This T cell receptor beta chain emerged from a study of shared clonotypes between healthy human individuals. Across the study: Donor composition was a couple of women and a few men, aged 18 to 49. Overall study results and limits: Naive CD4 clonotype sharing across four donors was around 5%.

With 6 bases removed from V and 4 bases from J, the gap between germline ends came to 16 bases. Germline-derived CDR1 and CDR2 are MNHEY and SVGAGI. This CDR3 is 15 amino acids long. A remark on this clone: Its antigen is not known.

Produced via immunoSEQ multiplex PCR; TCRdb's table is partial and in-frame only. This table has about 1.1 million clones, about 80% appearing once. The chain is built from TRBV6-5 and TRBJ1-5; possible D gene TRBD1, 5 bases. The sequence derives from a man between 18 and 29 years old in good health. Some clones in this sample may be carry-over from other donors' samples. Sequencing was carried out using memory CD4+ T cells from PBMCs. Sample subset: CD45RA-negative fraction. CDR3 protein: CASSRDWGENQPQHF. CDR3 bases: TGTGCCAGCAGCCGAGACTGGGGGGAAAATCAGCCCCAGCATTTT.